This T cell receptor beta chain was identified in a study of graft-versus-host responses after intestinal transplantation. Only in-frame clones appear in the TCRdb table, and some are missing; sequencing was by immunoSEQ multiplex PCR. The sample consists of over 70,000 clones, roughly 94% of them appearing once. For this clone: The antigen is not known.

This material consisted of unstimulated CD8+ T cells sorted from spleen or lymph node cells, taken before intestinal transplant. This TCR derives from a human donor who received an intestinal transplant.

The CDR3 sequence is CASSYRGTGETDTQYF. Here the CDR3 DNA reads TGTGCCAGCAGTTACAGGGGGACAGGGGAGACAGATACGCAGTATTTT. The chain uses TRBV6-5 and TRBJ2-3, with 10 bases aligning to TRBD1. Per germline, CDR1 MNHEY and CDR2 SVGAGI. The ends lost 2 bases at V and 3 bases at J; junction bases unmatched: 5. The CDR3 loop spans 16 amino acids.